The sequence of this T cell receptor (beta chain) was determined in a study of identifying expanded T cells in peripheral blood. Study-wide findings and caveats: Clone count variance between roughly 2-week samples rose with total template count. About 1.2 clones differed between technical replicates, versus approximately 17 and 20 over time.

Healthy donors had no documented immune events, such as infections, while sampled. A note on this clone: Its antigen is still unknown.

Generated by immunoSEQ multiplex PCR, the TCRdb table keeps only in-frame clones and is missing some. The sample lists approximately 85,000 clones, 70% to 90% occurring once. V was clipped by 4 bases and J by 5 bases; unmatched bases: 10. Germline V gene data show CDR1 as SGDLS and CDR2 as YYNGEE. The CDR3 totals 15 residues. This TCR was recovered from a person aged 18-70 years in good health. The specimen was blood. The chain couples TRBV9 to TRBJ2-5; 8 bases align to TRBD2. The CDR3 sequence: CASSPGRGGQETQYF. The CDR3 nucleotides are TGTGCCAGCAGCCCTGGACGGGGGGGCCAGGAGACCCAGTACTTC.